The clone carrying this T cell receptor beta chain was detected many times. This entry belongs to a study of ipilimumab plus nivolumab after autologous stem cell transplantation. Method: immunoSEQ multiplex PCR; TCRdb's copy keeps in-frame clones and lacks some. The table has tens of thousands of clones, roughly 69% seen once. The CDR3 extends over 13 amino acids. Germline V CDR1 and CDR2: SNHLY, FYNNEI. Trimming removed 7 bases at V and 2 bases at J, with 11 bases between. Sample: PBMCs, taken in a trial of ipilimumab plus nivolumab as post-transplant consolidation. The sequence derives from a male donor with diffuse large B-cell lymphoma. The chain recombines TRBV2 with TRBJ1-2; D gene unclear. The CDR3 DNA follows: TGTGCCAGCACCCCGATGGAGAACTATGGCTACACCTTC. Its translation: CASTPMENYGYTF.